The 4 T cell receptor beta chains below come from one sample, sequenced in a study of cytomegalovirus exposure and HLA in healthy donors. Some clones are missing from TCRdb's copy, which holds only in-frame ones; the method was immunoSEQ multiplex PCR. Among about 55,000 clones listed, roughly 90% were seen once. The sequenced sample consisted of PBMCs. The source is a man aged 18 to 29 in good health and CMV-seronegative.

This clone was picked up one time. The CDR3 region has the DNA TGTGCCAGCATCAGGGACTCCGGAAACACCATATATTTT. It translates to CASIRDSGNTIYF. This chain links TRBV6-1 with TRBJ1-3; tentative D call: TRBD1 (5 bases). V was clipped by 7 bases and J by 4 bases, with 11 bases between them. There are 13 residues in the CDR3. Per germline, CDR1 MNHNS and CDR2 SASEGT.

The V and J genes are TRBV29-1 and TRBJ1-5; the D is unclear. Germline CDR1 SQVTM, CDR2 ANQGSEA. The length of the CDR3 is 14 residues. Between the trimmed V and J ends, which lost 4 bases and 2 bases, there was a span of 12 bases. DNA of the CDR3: TGCAGCGTTGCCACGGCGGTAGGCAATCAGCCCCAGCATTTT. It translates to CSVATAVGNQPQHF.

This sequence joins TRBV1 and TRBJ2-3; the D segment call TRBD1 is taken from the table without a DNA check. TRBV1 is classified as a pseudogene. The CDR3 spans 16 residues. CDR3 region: CTSSQASGGREDTQYF. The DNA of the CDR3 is TGCACCAGCAGCCAAGCTTCAGGGGGACGGGAAGATACGCAGTATTTT.

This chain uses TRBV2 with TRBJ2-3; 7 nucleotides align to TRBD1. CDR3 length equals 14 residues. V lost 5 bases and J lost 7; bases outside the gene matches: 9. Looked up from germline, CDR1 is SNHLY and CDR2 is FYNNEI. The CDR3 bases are TGTGCCAGCAGTTCCGGGACAGTATTCAATACGCAGTATTTT. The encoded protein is CASSSGTVFNTQYF.